The clone carrying this T cell receptor beta chain came up a few times. The entry originates in a study of blood T cell repertoires in COVID-19. The CDR3 length is 15 residues. Germline lookup yields CDR1 SGHAT and CDR2 FQNNGV. V was pared by 2 bases and J by 11 bases, with 21 bases between. The table came from immunoSEQ multiplex PCR; TCRdb's copy has only in-frame clones and leaves some out. The sample carries 400,000 to 450,000 clones, about 90% recorded once. The TCR was taken from a man in his late teens or twenties who had recovered from COVID-19. The chain has TRBV11-2 and TRBJ1-1; a possible D gene is TRBD1 (5 bases). The sequencing sample was made of PBMCs or T cells enriched from blood (not recorded which). The DNA for the CDR3 is TGTGCCAGCAGCTTATCTCTGCGGGACGGGAGGTCCGCTTTCTTT. It translates to CASSLSLRDGRSAFF.